This T cell receptor (beta chain) was documented in a study of T-cell reconstitution after alpha-beta-depleted transplantation in children. Preparation of the TCRbeta library was carried out with unique molecular identifiers. TCRdb reanalysed the PCR reads using MiXCR and keeps one entry per CDR3 protein. Found here are 440,000 or so distinct CDR3 sequences, roughly 11% of them singletons; the top ten hold 4.5% to 6.5%. CDR1 is GTSNPN and CDR2 is SVGIG in the germline V gene (reference sequence). The CDR3 sequence is 15 residues long. Trimming removed 5 bases from V and 0 bases from J, with 15 bases in between.

The sample in question was PBMCs from the stem cell graft donor, obtained from the stem cell graft. The TCR was taken from a human donor who donated a stem cell graft to a child with acute myeloid leukemia. The chain carries TRBV30 and TRBJ2-3, with D perhaps matching TRBD1 or TRBD2 (5 bases each). The CDR3 loop is CAWGPGTSSTDTQYF. CDR3 nucleotide sequence: TGTGCCTGGGGGCCCGGGACGTCGAGCACAGATACGCAGTATTTT.